Below are 20 T cell receptor beta chains sequenced from a single sample in a study of identical twins (dated by TCRdb to the mid-2010s). Libraries were built with 5' RACE. The listed sequencing device is Illumina HiSeq 2000. TCRdb applied fastp at Q25 and MiXCR to the public reads, then kept only in-frame beta chains. Rows matching on CDR3 protein sequence are summarized as one entry with the most common DNA and genes. The sample profile shows some 320,000 distinct CDR3 sequences; 10% to 15% of them were found once. 7.2% of the sample is in the top ten clones. The same sample was also studied in work on yellow fever vaccine responses in identical twins.

The material sequenced was CD8+ T cells sorted from blood. The receptors stem from a woman aged 18-30 years in good health.

This clonotype was seen repeatedly, ten times or more. CDR3 coding DNA: TGTGCCAGCAGCTTACGGCTAGCGGGGGGGCCGGTGAACAATGAGCAGTTCTTC. Residues: CASSLRLAGGPVNNEQFF. V and J are TRBV7-8 and TRBJ2-1; 12 bases line up with TRBD2. CDR1 and CDR2 from the germline V gene are SGHVS and FQNEAQ. This CDR3 is 18 amino acids long. Germline trimming cut 2 bases from V and 5 bases from J; bases unmatched to any gene: 10. Full variable domain (outside the CDR3, taken from reference TRBV7-8 and TRBJ2-1): GAGVSQSPRYKVAKRGQDVALRCDPISGHVSLFWYQQALGQGPEFLTYFQNEAQLDKSGLPSDRFFAERPEGSVSTLKIQRTQQEDSAVYLCASSLRLAGGPVNNEQFFGPGTRLTVL.

This chain links TRBV6-1 with TRBJ2-2; 7 nucleotides match TRBD1. Germline lookup yields CDR1 MNHNS and CDR2 SASEGT. CDR3 length: 16 amino acids. With V trimmed by 10 bases and J by 2 bases, 13 bases remained unmatched. The CDR3 sequence is CANSEDRMGNTGELFF. CDR3 in DNA: TGTGCCAACAGCGAGGACAGGATGGGTAACACCGGGGAGCTGTTTTTT.

This clonotype was seen a few times. The V and J genes are TRBV6-1 and TRBJ2-2; D not certain. From germline, CDR1 is MNHNS and CDR2 SASEGT. The CDR3 length is 14 residues. Deletions cut 7 bases from V and 0 bases from J, with 9 bases between. DNA of the CDR3: TGTGCCAGCATGGCGCAAGCGAACACCGGGGAGCTGTTTTTT. Encoded protein: CASMAQANTGELFF.

This clonotype was counted a few times. CDR3 in DNA: TGTGCCAGTAGAGGCACTAGCGGGGGAGGCACAGATACGCAGTATTTT. Its translation: CASRGTSGGGTDTQYF. The chain combines TRBV19 with TRBJ2-3; TRBD2 aligns across 11 bases. CDR1 LNHDA and CDR2 SQIVND come from the germline V gene (reference sequence). This CDR3 is 16 amino acids long. The ends lost 6 bases at V and 1 base at J; junction bases unmatched: 6.

This chain connects TRBV7-9 to TRBJ1-1, with no clear D. The CDR3 has 12 residues. Trimming took 6 bases from V and 5 from J, leaving 10 bases between them. Per the germline V gene, CDR1 is SEHNR and CDR2 is FQNEAQ (reference sequence). This CDR3 is CASSAAWTEAFF. CDR3 DNA: TGTGCCAGCAGTGCAGCGTGGACTGAAGCTTTCTTT. Filled out from reference TRBV7-9 and TRBJ1-1, the complete variable domain reads DTGVSQNPRHKITKRGQNVTFRCDPISEHNRLYWYRQTLGQGPEFLTYFQNEAQLEKSRLLSDRFSAERPKGSFSTLEIQRTEQGDSAMYLCASSAAWTEAFFGQGTRLTVV.

This clonotype was seen a handful of times. The rearrangement uses TRBV11-2 and TRBJ2-3; 11 bases are shared with TRBD2. J was trimmed by 2 bases and V by 5 bases; bases with no gene match: 6. There are 16 residues in the CDR3. Germline V lookup: CDR1 SGHAT, CDR2 FQNNGV. CDR3 sequence reads: CASSAGTSGNTDTQYF. CDR3 DNA: TGTGCCAGCAGCGCCGGGACTAGCGGAAACACAGATACGCAGTATTTT.

The rearrangement uses TRBV7-8 and TRBJ2-1; no definite D call. This CDR3 is built from 14 residues. Trimming left V 5 bases short and J 2 bases short, with 10 bases between. CDR1 SGHVS and CDR2 FQNEAQ come from the germline V gene. The CDR3 sequence is CASSDGVAYNEQFF. The CDR3, as DNA: TGTGCCAGCAGCGATGGGGTGGCCTACAATGAGCAGTTCTTC.

This clonotype came up many times. V usage is TRBV4-1 and J usage is TRBJ2-6; TRBD1 aligns across 11 bases. CDR3 length equals 19 residues. V lost 2 bases, J lost 2 bases, and 8 bases stayed unmatched. The germline V gene has CDR1 MGHRA and CDR2 YSYEKL. CDR3 sequence reads: CASSQLKGQGAAGANVLTF. The CDR3 nucleotides are TGCGCCAGCAGCCAATTAAAAGGACAGGGGGCAGCTGGGGCCAACGTCCTGACTTTC.

This clonotype has just a few counts. This CDR3 reads CASSYSPTSGRGYEQFF. The CDR3 coding sequence is TGTGCCAGCAGTTACTCCCCGACTAGCGGGAGAGGCTATGAGCAGTTCTTC. The chain joins TRBV6-5 to TRBJ2-1; 12 nucleotides match TRBD2. The length of the CDR3 is 17 residues. Looked up from germline, CDR1 is MNHEY and CDR2 is SVGAGI. The trim removed 0 bases at V and 8 bases at J, leaving 8 bases unmatched.

The rearrangement uses TRBV6-6 and TRBJ2-1, with D unclear. CDR1 and CDR2 (germline): MNHNY, SVGAGI (reference sequence). This CDR3 has 11 residues. Trimming shortened V by 5 bases and J by 5 bases, and 4 bases separated the two germline ends. The chain's CDR3 is CASSDNNEQFF. CDR3 DNA: TGTGCCAGCAGTGACAACAATGAGCAGTTCTTC.

The V call is TRBV6-4, the J call TRBJ2-3; no reliable D call. Trimming took 0 bases from V and 3 from J, leaving 7 bases between them. Germline V gene lookup returns CDR1 MRHNA and CDR2 SNTAGT. There are 14 residues in the CDR3. The CDR3, as DNA: TGTGCCAGCAGTGACTCTATAGGGACAGATACGCAGTATTTT. Protein product: CASSDSIGTDTQYF.

This clonotype was seen only a few times. The genes are TRBV4-1 and TRBJ1-2, with no clear D. Germline CDR1 reads MGHRA; CDR2 reads YSYEKL. The CDR3 is 15 residues long. V dropped 5 bases and J dropped 8 bases, with 21 bases sitting between them. CDR3 sequence: CASSSTVKGSSGYTF. For the CDR3, the DNA is TGCGCCAGCAGCTCCACCGTGAAGGGTTCCTCCGGCTACACCTTC.

The sample holds a few counts of this clonotype. This sequence joins TRBV10-3 and TRBJ1-1, with no clear D. Looked up from germline, CDR1 is ENHRY and CDR2 is SYGVKD. The CDR3 totals 15 residues. V was clipped by 0 bases and J by 1 base, with 9 bases between them. CDR3 amino acids: CAISESLRENTEAFF. The CDR3, as DNA: TGTGCCATCAGTGAGTCTTTAAGGGAGAACACTGAAGCTTTCTTT.

This clonotype was seen ten or more times. The chain carries TRBV7-8 and TRBJ1-1; 7 bases are a match to TRBD1. The germline gives CDR1 SGHVS, CDR2 FQNEAQ. V gave up 7 bases and J gave up 4 bases; unmatched junction bases: 9. The CDR3 is made up of 14 amino acids. The DNA of the CDR3 is TGTGCCAGCACCTACAGGGGCAGGGGCACTGAAGCTTTCTTT. It specifies CASTYRGRGTEAFF. Using reference TRBV7-8 and TRBJ1-1 for the parts outside the CDR3, the full variable domain is GAGVSQSPRYKVAKRGQDVALRCDPISGHVSLFWYQQALGQGPEFLTYFQNEAQLDKSGLPSDRFFAERPEGSVSTLKIQRTQQEDSAVYLCASTYRGRGTEAFFGQGTRLTVV.

In its sample, this clonotype was seen many times. The V call is TRBV29-1, the J call TRBJ1-1, with a weak D call TRBD1 (5 bases). CDR1 is SQVTM and CDR2 is ANQGSEA in the germline V gene. Trimming left V 5 bases short and J 5 bases short, with 15 bases between. The CDR3 sequence is 13 residues long. CDR3 in DNA: TGCAGCGTTTCCTCCAGTGAGGGGACTGAAGCTTTCTTT. This encodes CSVSSSEGTEAFF.

This clonotype has just a few counts. The chain recombines TRBV6-1 with TRBJ2-5, with 7 bases identical to TRBD2. Germline CDR1 reads MNHNS; CDR2 reads SASEGT. With V trimmed by 6 bases and J by 4 bases, 11 bases remained unmatched. The CDR3 extends over 15 amino acids. The CDR3 here is CASSLDPGGGETQYF. The CDR3 nucleotides read TGTGCCAGCAGCCTAGATCCGGGGGGTGGAGAGACCCAGTACTTC.

A few counts support this clonotype. The chain has TRBV4-1 and TRBJ2-7; 7 positions agree with TRBD2. V was pared by 5 bases and J by 2 bases, with 9 bases of the junction left unmatched. The germline V gene encodes CDR1 MGHRA and CDR2 YSYEKL. The CDR3 has 15 residues. The CDR3 DNA reads TGCGCCAGCAGCTTCAGGCAAGGGAGGGCCTACGAGCAGTACTTC. Protein product: CASSFRQGRAYEQYF.

This clonotype was detected only a few times. The chain combines TRBV13 with TRBJ2-3, with 9 bases fitting TRBD2. V lost 6 bases to trimming and J lost 4 bases; unmatched junction nucleotides: 11. This CDR3 comprises 16 residues. Per germline, CDR1 PRHDT and CDR2 FYEKMQ (reference sequence). CDR3 nucleotides: TGTGCCAGCAGTATTGTAGCGGGAGAAGGTGCAGATACGCAGTATTTT. The encoded protein is CASSIVAGEGADTQYF.

This clonotype was seen a handful of times. V is TRBV5-5 and J is TRBJ2-6, with 9 bases identical to TRBD1. V gave up 0 bases and J gave up 2 bases; unmatched junction bases: 6. The CDR3 has 18 amino acids. In germline, CDR1 is SGHKS, CDR2 YYEKEE (reference sequence). The chain's CDR3 is CASSLEPDRGAGANVLTF. CDR3 bases: TGTGCCAGCAGCTTGGAGCCCGACAGGGGGGCTGGGGCCAACGTCCTGACTTTC.

The chain couples TRBV28 to TRBJ1-5; D is uncertain. V gave up 2 bases and J gave up 11 bases, with 10 bases separating them. Germline CDR1 is MDHEN and CDR2 is SYDVKM. This CDR3 is 12 amino acids long. The CDR3 region is CASSLSSRAQHF. The CDR3 region has the DNA TGTGCCAGCAGTTTAAGTTCGCGTGCCCAGCATTTT.